This paragraph covers one T cell receptor beta chain sequence. Antigen unknown. Germline CDR1 MNHNS, CDR2 SASEGT. The trim removed 5 bases at V and 4 bases at J, leaving 14 bases unmatched. This CDR3 comprises 18 residues. Construction of TCR beta libraries relied on iRepertoire HTBI primers and on Arm-PCR targeting CDR3 regions. TCRdb reanalysed the multiplex PCR reads using MiXCR and keeps one entry per CDR3 protein. In the table there are 500,000 to 800,000 distinct CDR3 sequences, 30% of which are singletons. The time point is: persistent/refractory GD, antithyroid drugs over 5 years with positive TRAb. RNA isolated from PBMCs was used to make the TCR library. It was American Thyroid Association guidelines that determined Graves' disease diagnosis. These data belong to a study of regulatory T cells in long-lasting Graves disease. Study-level findings and limits: New patients shared roughly 1,000 public clonotypes, and persistent patients shared more, with under 3,000. Having few samples may have compromised the accuracy.

This sample comprised peripheral blood mononuclear cells (PBMCs), obtained when the disease was refractory, from a patient treated with antithyroid drugs. This sequence joins TRBV6-1 and TRBJ2-1; 10 bases are shared with TRBD2. The source of this sequence is a female donor with Graves disease. In DNA form, the CDR3 reads TGTGCCAGCAGTACCGAGGGGTTAGCGGGAGGCCTATACAATGAGCAGTTCTTC. It is translated as CASSTEGLAGGLYNEQFF.